This T cell receptor beta chain was recorded in a study of CD8 T cells in Susac syndrome. CDR1 is SGHAT and CDR2 is FQNNGV in the germline V gene. CDR3 length: 17 amino acids. After removal of 2 bases from V and 2 bases from J, the junction contained 8 bases not matched to a gene. Random-hexamer reverse transcription was applied to roughly 0.5 to 1 ug RNA. Across 54 Vbeta and 13 Jbeta, TCR beta CDR3 was amplified with immunoSEQ multiplex PCR. TCRdb itself ran the immunoSEQ multiplex PCR reads through MiXCR, one entry per CDR3 protein. The table records 100,000 to 150,000 distinct CDR3 sequences, 65% to 90% of them present only once. The authors sequenced TCR beta from blood CD8+ and CD4+ T cells.

The chain combines TRBV11-2 with TRBJ2-3; 9 bases are shared with TRBD2. Source material: CD8+ T cells from PBMCs. The receptor comes from a human donor with multiple sclerosis. The CDR3 loop reads CASSLLYSGGYTDTQYF. Here the CDR3 DNA reads TGTGCCAGCAGCTTATTATACAGCGGGGGGTACACAGATACGCAGTATTTT.